This TCR beta chain was recorded in a study of T cell responses to AZD1222 COVID-19 vaccine. The repertoire was sequenced with immunoSEQ multiplex PCR; TCRdb's copy has only in-frame clones and lacks some. The repertoire consists of about 140,000 clones, with about 94% occurring once and the leading ten covering roughly 4%. Source: peripheral blood, taken 28 days after the second AZD1222 dose. The clonotype comes from an adult who received the AZD1222 COVID-19 vaccine.

CDR3 nucleotide sequence: TGTGCCAGCACCCCCGGGGGGCCCGCCCGAAAAGCTTTCTTT. Translation: CASTPGGPARKAFF. The V gene is TRBV5-4, the J gene TRBJ1-1; D perhaps matches TRBD1 (6 bases). The CDR3 is 14 residues long. V dropped 6 bases and J dropped 9 bases, with 21 bases sitting between them. Looked up from germline, CDR1 is SGHNT and CDR2 is YYREEE (reference sequence).